This T cell receptor (beta chain) is drawn from a study of blood T cell repertoires in COVID-19. Study context: The study drew acute and convalescent COVID-19 samples from the United States, Italy and Spain. T cells, B-cell-depleted T cells, or PBMCs provided the cDNA or gDNA that served as material.

Authors' processing steps: From reference gene primer amplification, estimates of nucleated cell counts were derived. TCRdb's copy holds only in-frame clones and misses some; the assay was immunoSEQ multiplex PCR. The DNA was the basis for D and trimming; V, J and clone size are from that table. The repertoire holds about 120,000 clones, with 80% to 90% as singletons. This clone has more than one count but fewer than ten. V gave up 8 bases and J gave up 3 bases; unmatched junction bases: 8. The CDR3 is 15 amino acids. Germline CDR1 and CDR2: MNHEY and SVGAGI. The clonotype originates from a woman aged 50 to 60 with acute or convalescent COVID-19. The V call is TRBV6-5, the J call TRBJ1-3; TRBD1 aligns across 9 bases. The source material was peripheral blood. In DNA form, the CDR3 reads TGTGCCAGCGGAAAGACAGGGGGTTTTGGAAACACCATATATTTT. Translated, it gives CASGKTGGFGNTIYF.